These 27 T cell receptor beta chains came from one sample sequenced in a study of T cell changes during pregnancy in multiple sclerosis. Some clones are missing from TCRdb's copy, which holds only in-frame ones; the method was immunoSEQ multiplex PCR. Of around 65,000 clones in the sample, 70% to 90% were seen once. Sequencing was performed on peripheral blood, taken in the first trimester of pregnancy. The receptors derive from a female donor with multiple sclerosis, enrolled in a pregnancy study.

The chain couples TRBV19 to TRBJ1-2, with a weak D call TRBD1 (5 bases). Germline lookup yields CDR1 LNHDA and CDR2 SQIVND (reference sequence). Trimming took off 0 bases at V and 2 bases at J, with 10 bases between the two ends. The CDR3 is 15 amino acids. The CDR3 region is CASSIDPRVNYGYTF. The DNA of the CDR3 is TGTGCCAGTAGTATAGACCCCAGGGTGAACTATGGCTACACCTTC.

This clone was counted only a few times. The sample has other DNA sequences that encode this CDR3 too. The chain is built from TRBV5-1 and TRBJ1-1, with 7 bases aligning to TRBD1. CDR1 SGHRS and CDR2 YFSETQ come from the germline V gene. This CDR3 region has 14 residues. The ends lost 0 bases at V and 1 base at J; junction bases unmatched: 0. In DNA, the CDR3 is TGCGCCAGCAGCTTGGACAGGGGGAACACTGAAGCTTTCTTT. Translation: CASSLDRGNTEAFF.

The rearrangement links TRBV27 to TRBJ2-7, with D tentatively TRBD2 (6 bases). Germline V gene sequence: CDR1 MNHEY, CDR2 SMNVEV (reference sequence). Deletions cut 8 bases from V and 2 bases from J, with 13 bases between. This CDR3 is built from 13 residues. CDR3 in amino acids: CASSGLYTYEQYF. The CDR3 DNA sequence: TGTGCCAGCTCGGGACTGTACACCTACGAGCAGTACTTC.

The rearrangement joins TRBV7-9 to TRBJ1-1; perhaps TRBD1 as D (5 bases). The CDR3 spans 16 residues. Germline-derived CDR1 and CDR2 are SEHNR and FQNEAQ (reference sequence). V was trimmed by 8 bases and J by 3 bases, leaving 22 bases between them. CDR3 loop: CASDSGGSFFHTEAFF. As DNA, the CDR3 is TGTGCCAGCGACTCCGGGGGGAGTTTCTTTCACACTGAAGCTTTCTTT. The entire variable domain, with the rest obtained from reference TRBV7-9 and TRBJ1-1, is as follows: DTGVSQNPRHKITKRGQNVTFRCDPISEHNRLYWYRQTLGQGPEFLTYFQNEAQLEKSRLLSDRFSAERPKGSFSTLEIQRTEQGDSAMYLCASDSGGSFFHTEAFFGQGTRLTVV.

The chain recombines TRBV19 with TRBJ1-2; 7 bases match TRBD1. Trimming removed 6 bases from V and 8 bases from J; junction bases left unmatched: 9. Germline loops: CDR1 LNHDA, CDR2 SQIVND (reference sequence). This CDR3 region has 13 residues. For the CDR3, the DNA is TGTGCCAGTAGCCTAATAGGGGGCGGAGGCTACACCTTC. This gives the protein CASSLIGGGGYTF.

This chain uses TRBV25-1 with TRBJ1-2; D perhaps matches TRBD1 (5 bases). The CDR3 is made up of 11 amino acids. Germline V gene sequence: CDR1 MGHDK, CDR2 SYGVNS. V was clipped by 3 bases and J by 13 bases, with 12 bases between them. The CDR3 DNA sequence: TGTGCCAGCAGTGATGGGGCGCGGTGCACCTTC. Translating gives CASSDGARCTF.

The CDR3 region has the DNA TGCGCCAGCAGCCCCGCCCCTGGGACTACCTCCTACGAGCAGTACTTC. It specifies CASSPAPGTTSYEQYF. The chain links TRBV4-1 to TRBJ2-7, with 7 bases matching TRBD2. The J segment lost 0 bases and the V segment lost 4 bases, leaving 9 bases of the junction unmatched. The CDR3 sequence is 16 residues long. In germline, CDR1 is MGHRA, CDR2 YSYEKL.

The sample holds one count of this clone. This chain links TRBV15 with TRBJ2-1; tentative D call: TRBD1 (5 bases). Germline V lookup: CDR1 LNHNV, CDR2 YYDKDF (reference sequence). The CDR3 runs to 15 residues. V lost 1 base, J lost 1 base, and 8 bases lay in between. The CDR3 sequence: CATSRGRQSYNEQFF. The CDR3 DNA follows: TGTGCCACCAGCAGAGGTAGACAGTCCTACAATGAGCAGTTCTTC.

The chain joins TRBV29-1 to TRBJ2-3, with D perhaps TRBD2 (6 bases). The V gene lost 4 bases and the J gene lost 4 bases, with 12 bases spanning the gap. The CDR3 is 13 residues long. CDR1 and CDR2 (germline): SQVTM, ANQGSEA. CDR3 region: CSVARRVSDTQYF. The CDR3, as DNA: TGCAGCGTTGCTCGGAGGGTCTCAGATACGCAGTATTTT.

The CDR3 reads CASLIGDTEAFF. In nucleotides, the CDR3 is TGTGCCAGTTTAATCGGGGACACTGAAGCTTTCTTT. This sequence joins TRBV19 and TRBJ1-1; D unclear. The CDR3 sequence is 12 residues long. Looked up from germline, CDR1 is LNHDA and CDR2 is SQIVND (reference sequence). V lost 8 bases and J lost 3, with 10 bases in between.

The CDR3 here is CAWSRVGVQPQHF. CDR3 sequence (DNA): TGTGCCTGGAGTAGGGTAGGGGTTCAGCCCCAGCATTTT. This rearrangement joins TRBV30 to TRBJ1-5, with D perhaps TRBD1 (5 bases). The CDR3 has 13 residues. Germline assignment: CDR1 GTSNPN and CDR2 SVGIG (reference sequence). V lost 2 bases and J 6 bases, leaving 11 bases between the germline ends.

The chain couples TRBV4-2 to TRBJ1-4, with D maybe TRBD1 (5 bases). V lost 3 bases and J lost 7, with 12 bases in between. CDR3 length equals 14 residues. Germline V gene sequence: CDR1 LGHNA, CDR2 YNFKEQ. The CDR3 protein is CASSQDILGEKLFF. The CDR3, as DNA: TGTGCCAGCAGCCAGGACATTCTTGGTGAAAAACTGTTTTTT.

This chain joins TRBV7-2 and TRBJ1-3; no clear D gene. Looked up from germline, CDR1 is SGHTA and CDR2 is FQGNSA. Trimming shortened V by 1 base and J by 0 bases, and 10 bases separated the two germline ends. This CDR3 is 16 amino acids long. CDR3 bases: TGTGCCAGCAGCTTAGGGCCCCCTGGCTCTGGAAACACCATATATTTT. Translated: CASSLGPPGSGNTIYF.

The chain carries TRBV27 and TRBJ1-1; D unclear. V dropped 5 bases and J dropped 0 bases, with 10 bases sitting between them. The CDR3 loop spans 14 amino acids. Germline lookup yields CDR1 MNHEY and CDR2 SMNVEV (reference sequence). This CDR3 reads CASSPGGLNTEAFF. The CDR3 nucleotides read TGTGCCAGCAGTCCGGGCGGGTTGAACACTGAAGCTTTCTTT.

The CDR3 here is CASRPTGNYGYTF. CDR3 DNA sequence: TGTGCCAGCAGGCCTACAGGGAACTATGGCTACACCTTC. The V and J genes are TRBV2 and TRBJ1-2; a weak D match, TRBD1 (6 bases). V shed 6 bases and J shed 2 bases, with 10 bases lying between them. Germline V lookup: CDR1 SNHLY, CDR2 FYNNEI. There are 13 residues in the CDR3.

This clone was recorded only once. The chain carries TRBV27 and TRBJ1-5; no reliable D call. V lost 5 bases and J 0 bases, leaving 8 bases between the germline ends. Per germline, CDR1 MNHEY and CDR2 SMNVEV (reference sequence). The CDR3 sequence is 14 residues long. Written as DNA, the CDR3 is TGTGCCAGCAGTGTCTACTATAGCAATCAGCCCCAGCATTTT. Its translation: CASSVYYSNQPQHF.

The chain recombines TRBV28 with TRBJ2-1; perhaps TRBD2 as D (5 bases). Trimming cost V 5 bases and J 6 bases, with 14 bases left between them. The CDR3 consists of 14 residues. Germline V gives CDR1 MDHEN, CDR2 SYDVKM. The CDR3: CASSPTRIGNEQFF. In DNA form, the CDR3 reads TGTGCCAGCAGTCCCACTAGGATTGGCAATGAGCAGTTCTTC.

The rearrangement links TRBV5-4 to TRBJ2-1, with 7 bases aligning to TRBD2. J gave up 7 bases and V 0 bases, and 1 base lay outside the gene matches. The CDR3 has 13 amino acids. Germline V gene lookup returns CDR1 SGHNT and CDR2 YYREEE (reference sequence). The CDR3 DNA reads TGTGCCAGCAGCTTGGTGGGGGGGAATGAGCAGTTCTTC. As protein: CASSLVGGNEQFF.

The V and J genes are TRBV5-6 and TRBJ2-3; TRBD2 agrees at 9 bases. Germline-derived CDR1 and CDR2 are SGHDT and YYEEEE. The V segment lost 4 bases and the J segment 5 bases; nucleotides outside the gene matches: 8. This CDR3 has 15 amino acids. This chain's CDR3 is CASSPPRLAEDTQYF. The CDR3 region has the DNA TGTGCCAGCAGCCCCCCCCGACTAGCGGAAGATACGCAGTATTTT.

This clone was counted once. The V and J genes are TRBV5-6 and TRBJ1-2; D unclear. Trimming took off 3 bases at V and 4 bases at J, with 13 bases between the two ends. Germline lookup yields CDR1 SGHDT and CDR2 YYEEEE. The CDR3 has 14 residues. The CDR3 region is CASSSPRSLYGYTF. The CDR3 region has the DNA TGTGCCAGCAGCTCCCCGAGGTCTCTCTATGGCTACACCTTC.

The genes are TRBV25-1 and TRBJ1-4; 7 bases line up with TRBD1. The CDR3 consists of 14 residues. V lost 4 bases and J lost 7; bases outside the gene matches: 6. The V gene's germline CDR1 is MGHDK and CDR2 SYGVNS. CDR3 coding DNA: TGTGCCAGCAGTGGGTACAGGGGTGGTGAAAAACTGTTTTTT. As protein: CASSGYRGGEKLFF.

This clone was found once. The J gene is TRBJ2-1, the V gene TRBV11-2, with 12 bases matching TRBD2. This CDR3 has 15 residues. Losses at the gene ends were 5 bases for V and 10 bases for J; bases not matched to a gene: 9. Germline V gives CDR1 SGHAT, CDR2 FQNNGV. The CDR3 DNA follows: TGTGCCAGCAGCCTCGGGACTAGCGGGTGGCAGGAGCAGTTCTTC. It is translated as CASSLGTSGWQEQFF.

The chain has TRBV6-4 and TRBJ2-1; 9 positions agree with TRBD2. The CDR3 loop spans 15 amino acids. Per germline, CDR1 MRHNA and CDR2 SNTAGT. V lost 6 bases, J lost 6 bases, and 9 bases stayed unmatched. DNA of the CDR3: TGTGCCAGCAGCCATAGCGGGAGCGAGGGCAATGAGCAGTTCTTC. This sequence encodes CASSHSGSEGNEQFF.

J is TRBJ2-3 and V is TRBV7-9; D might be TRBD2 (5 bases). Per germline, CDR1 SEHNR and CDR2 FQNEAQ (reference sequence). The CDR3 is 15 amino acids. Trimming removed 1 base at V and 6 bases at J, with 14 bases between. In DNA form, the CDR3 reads TGTGCCAGCAGCTTAGGATCGGGGATTTGGGATACGCAGTATTTT. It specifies CASSLGSGIWDTQYF.

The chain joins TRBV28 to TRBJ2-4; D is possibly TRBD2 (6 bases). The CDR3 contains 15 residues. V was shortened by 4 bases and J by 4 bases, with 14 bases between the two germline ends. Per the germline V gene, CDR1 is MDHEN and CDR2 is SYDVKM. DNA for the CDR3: TGTGCCAGCAGTTCCTTAGGGACTGATAAAAACATTCAGTACTTC. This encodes CASSSLGTDKNIQYF.

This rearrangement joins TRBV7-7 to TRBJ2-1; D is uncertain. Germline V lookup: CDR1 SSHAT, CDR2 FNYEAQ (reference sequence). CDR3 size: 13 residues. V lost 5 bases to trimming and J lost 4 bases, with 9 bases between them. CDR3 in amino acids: CASSHDTYNEQFF. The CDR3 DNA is TGTGCCAGCAGCCACGACACATACAATGAGCAGTTCTTC.

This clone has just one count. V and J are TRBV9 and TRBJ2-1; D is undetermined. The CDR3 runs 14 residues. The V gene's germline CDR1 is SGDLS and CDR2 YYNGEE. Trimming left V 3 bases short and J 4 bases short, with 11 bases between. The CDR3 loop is CASSDHETYNEQFF. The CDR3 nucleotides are TGTGCCAGCAGCGACCACGAAACTTACAATGAGCAGTTCTTC.